The 28 T cell receptor beta chains listed next were all sequenced from one sample in a study of regulatory T cells in long-lasting Graves disease. The time point is: newly diagnosed GD, antithyroid drugs for less than 3 months. Extracted RNA from PBMCs served as the source of the TCR library. According to the study, TCR beta libraries were built with iRepertoire HTBI primers and CDR3-region Arm-PCR. TCRdb fed the multiplex PCR reads into MiXCR, producing one record per CDR3 protein. This sample has 400,000 to 500,000 distinct CDR3 sequences, with approximately 14% found just once. This same sample was also taken into another study, of T cells in Graves' hyperthyroidism and ophthalmopathy.

Sample: peripheral blood mononuclear cells (PBMCs), taken at new diagnosis, from a patient treated with antithyroid drugs. The receptors were sampled from a woman aged 45 to 65 with Graves disease.

V is TRBV18 and J is TRBJ2-7; TRBD1 aligns across 8 bases. The CDR3 consists of 15 residues. Germline V gene sequence: CDR1 KGHSH, CDR2 LQKENI. The ends lost 3 bases at V and 5 bases at J; junction bases unmatched: 9. CDR3 in DNA: TGTGCCAGCTCACCCCCGACAGGGGTCAACCACGAGCAGTACTTC. Protein product: CASSPPTGVNHEQYF.

This clonotype has a count of ten or more. V gene TRBV12-3 or TRBV12-4 combines with J gene TRBJ2-3, with 8 bases identical to TRBD1. The CDR3 is 14 residues long. DNA of the CDR3: TGTTCTACCTATGGCAGGGGGCAGATAGATACGCAGTATTTT. Protein product: CSTYGRGQIDTQYF.

The J gene is TRBJ1-1, the V gene TRBV27; possible D gene TRBD1, 6 bases. Germline CDR1 and CDR2: MNHEY and SMNVEV (reference sequence). Trimming left V 5 bases short and J 6 bases short, with 19 bases between. The CDR3 runs 15 residues. Here the CDR3 reads CASSRGDGGRAEAFF. In DNA, the CDR3 is TGTGCCAGCAGTAGAGGAGATGGGGGCCGGGCTGAAGCTTTCTTT.

This clonotype was observed a handful of times. The chain is built from TRBV28 and TRBJ2-7, with 15 bases aligning to TRBD2. The CDR3 extends over 18 amino acids. The germline gives CDR1 MDHEN, CDR2 SYDVKM. The ends lost 4 bases at V and 6 bases at J; junction bases unmatched: 13. The CDR3 loop reads CASSSAGTSGRWSVEQYF. The CDR3 DNA reads as TGTGCCAGCAGTTCAGCCGGGACTAGCGGGAGGTGGTCCGTCGAGCAGTACTTC.

This clonotype was detected a few times. The chain joins TRBV19 to TRBJ2-4; D gene ambiguous. This CDR3 has 15 amino acids. The V end was cut by 9 bases, the J end by 2 bases, with 17 bases between. CDR1 and CDR2 from the germline V gene are LNHDA and SQIVND (reference sequence). DNA of the CDR3: TGTGCCAGACCGGCAGGATCTAAAACCAAAAACATTCAGTACTTC. Its protein is CARPAGSKTKNIQYF. The variable domain in full, with the rest retrieved from reference TRBV19 and TRBJ2-4, is DGGITQSPKYLFRKEGQNVTLSCEQNLNHDAMYWYRQDPGQGLRLIYYSQIVNDFQKGDIAEGYSVSREKKESFPLTVTSAQKNPTAFYLCARPAGSKTKNIQYFGAGTRLSVL.

This clonotype was counted ten times or more. The chain uses TRBV28 and TRBJ1-4; D is undetermined. CDR1 is MDHEN and CDR2 is SYDVKM in the germline V gene. Trimming removed 3 bases at V and 7 bases at J, with 15 bases between. The CDR3 loop spans 15 amino acids. The CDR3 loop reads CASSFYRSPTEKLFF. CDR3 coding DNA: TGTGCCAGCAGTTTTTACAGATCCCCGACTGAAAAACTGTTTTTT.

This clonotype was seen more than once but under ten times. The rearrangement joins TRBV3-1 to TRBJ1-4, with D possibly matching TRBD1 (6 bases). CDR1 and CDR2 (germline): LGHDT, YNNKEL (reference sequence). This CDR3 comprises 13 residues. Trimming stripped 0 bases from V and 11 bases from J, with 10 bases between. The CDR3 sequence: CASSQDTGRKLFF. The CDR3 DNA is TGTGCCAGCAGCCAAGATACAGGGAGGAAACTGTTTTTT. Full variable domain (rest looked up from reference TRBV3-1 and TRBJ1-4): DTAVSQTPKYLVTQMGNDKSIKCEQNLGHDTMYWYKQDSKKFLKIMFSYNNKELIINETVPNRFSPKSPDKAHLNLHINSLELGDSAVYFCASSQDTGRKLFFGSGTQLSVL.

This clonotype was found a few times. With a much larger clone just one base away, this may be a read error. The V call is TRBV20-1, the J call TRBJ2-5, with D unresolved. V was pared by 0 bases and J by 2 bases, with 1 base between. Germline V gives CDR1 DFQATT, CDR2 SNEGSKA (reference sequence). There are 11 residues in the CDR3. Written as DNA, the CDR3 is TGCAGTGCTAGAGAGCAAGAGACCCAGTACTTC. Amino acids: CSAREQETQYF.

This clonotype has only one observation. The CDR3 carries no conserved terminal phenylalanine or tryptophan, so it likely arises from a read error. The chain has TRBV5-5 and TRBJ1-5, with TRBD1 identical over 8 bases. This CDR3 has 14 residues. Germline values: CDR1 SGHKS, CDR2 YYEKEE (reference sequence). Losses at the gene ends were 0 bases for V and 6 bases for J; bases not matched to a gene: 2. For the CDR3, the DNA is TGTGCCAGCAGCTTGGGGACAGGGAGTCAGCCCCAGCATCTT. Translating gives CASSLGTGSQPQHL.

This clonotype was counted at least ten times. The V gene is TRBV28, the J gene TRBJ1-4; D unclear. The V gene lost 8 bases and the J gene lost 4 bases, with 14 bases spanning the gap. Germline-derived CDR1 and CDR2 are MDHEN and SYDVKM. This CDR3 is built from 14 residues. For the CDR3, the DNA is TGTGCCAGCGGATCGGCGGGGATTAATGAAAAACTGTTTTTT. Protein sequence: CASGSAGINEKLFF.

To note about this clonotype: Only one base separates this from a far larger clonotype, so it likely reflects a read error. The chain links TRBV6-9 to TRBJ2-3; TRBD1 agrees at 8 bases. The last part of the DNA fits TRBJ2-1 better; the J call may be wrong. CDR3 length: 13 amino acids. Germline CDR1 reads MNHGY; CDR2 reads SVAAGI. CDR3 nucleotides: TGTGCCAGCAGTTGGGACAGGACGGGCGAGCAGTTCTTC. Its protein is CASSWDRTGEQFF.

This clonotype has ten or more counts. This chain joins TRBV10-3 and TRBJ2-1, with D possibly TRBD2 on 5 matching bases. There are 15 residues in the CDR3. Germline CDR1 ENHRY, CDR2 SYGVKD. With 0 bases removed from V and 2 bases from J, the gap between germline ends came to 8 bases. The CDR3 reads CAISESVLAYNEQFF. The CDR3 DNA sequence: TGTGCCATCAGTGAGTCGGTACTAGCCTACAATGAGCAGTTCTTC.

V and J are TRBV11-2 and TRBJ1-4, with 8 positions matching TRBD1. The germline V gene encodes CDR1 SGHAT and CDR2 FQNNGV. J was trimmed by 7 bases and V by 3 bases; bases with no gene match: 7. CDR3 size: 15 residues. CDR3 nucleotides: TGTGCCAGCAGCTTCAGGAGGACAGGGAGTGAAAAACTGTTTTTT. Translating gives CASSFRRTGSEKLFF.

This clonotype appeared a few times. The V and J genes are TRBV3-1 and TRBJ2-7; D remains ambiguous. V was trimmed by 5 bases and J by 3 bases, leaving 8 bases between them. CDR1 is LGHDT, CDR2 YNNKEL, per germline (reference sequence). The CDR3 spans 12 residues. The CDR3 protein is CASSGESYEQYF. The DNA of the CDR3 is TGTGCCAGCAGCGGAGAGAGCTACGAGCAGTACTTC.

V and J are TRBV6-1 and TRBJ1-5, with D perhaps matching TRBD1 (6 bases). Trimming took off 1 base at V and 2 bases at J, with 12 bases between the two ends. Germline V gene sequence: CDR1 MNHNS, CDR2 SASEGT. The CDR3 runs to 16 residues. CDR3 DNA sequence: TGTGCCAGCAGTGAAGGGGGAAGACAGGGCAATCAGCCCCAGCATTTT. Translation: CASSEGGRQGNQPQHF.

In this sample, this clonotype turned up many times. The rearrangement joins TRBV5-1 to TRBJ2-7; D gene uncertain. CDR3 length equals 11 residues. Trimming shortened V by 3 bases and J by 5 bases, and 6 bases separated the two germline ends. The germline V gene has CDR1 SGHRS and CDR2 YFSETQ. The CDR3 DNA is TGCGCCAGCAGCTATGCGGACGAGCAGTACTTC. This gives the protein CASSYADEQYF.

This clonotype occurred a few times. The rearrangement uses TRBV30 and TRBJ2-1; D uncertain. The CDR3 has 13 amino acids. V lost 2 bases, J lost 8 bases, and 13 bases lay in between. CDR1 is GTSNPN, CDR2 SVGIG, per germline (reference sequence). The CDR3 loop is CAWSTSGGDEQFF. The CDR3 coding sequence is TGTGCCTGGAGTACCTCAGGTGGGGATGAGCAGTTCTTC.

Ten or more counts support this clonotype. This sequence joins TRBV7-2 and TRBJ2-3; D not resolved. Germline V gene lookup returns CDR1 SGHTA and CDR2 FQGNSA. Trimming took 1 base from V and 2 from J, leaving 7 bases between them. CDR3 size: 14 residues. The CDR3 sequence is CASSLGSATDTQYF. The CDR3 DNA reads TGTGCCAGCAGCTTAGGGTCGGCCACAGATACGCAGTATTTT. Based on the CDR3 plus reference TRBV7-2 and TRBJ2-3, the full variable domain is GAGVSQSPSNKVTEKGKDVELRCDPISGHTALYWYRQSLGQGLEFLIYFQGNSAPDKSGLPSDRFSAERTGGSVSTLTIQRTQQEDSAVYLCASSLGSATDTQYFGPGTRLTVL.

In this sample, this clonotype turned up a few times. V is TRBV5-8 and J is TRBJ2-1; 9 bases are a match to TRBD2. This CDR3 spans 16 amino acids. The J segment lost 4 bases and the V segment lost 4 bases, leaving 9 bases of the junction unmatched. Germline values: CDR1 SGHTS, CDR2 YDEGEE. The CDR3 reads CASSLSWAGGYNEQFF. CDR3 coding DNA: TGTGCCAGCAGCCTCTCGTGGGCGGGAGGGTACAATGAGCAGTTCTTC.

This clonotype occurred many times. The chain joins TRBV28 to TRBJ1-5; D might be TRBD1 (6 bases). Trimming took 7 bases from V and 5 from J, leaving 18 bases between them. CDR1 and CDR2 from the germline V gene are MDHEN and SYDVKM. The CDR3 spans 15 residues. CDR3 protein: CASNLQGRVDQPQHF. The CDR3, as DNA: TGTGCCAGCAACCTACAGGGTAGGGTGGATCAGCCCCAGCATTTT.

In this sample, this clonotype turned up a few times. V usage is TRBV6-1 and J usage is TRBJ2-7; D remains ambiguous. Deletions cut 7 bases from V and 7 bases from J, with 17 bases between. The CDR3 runs 13 residues. Germline V gives CDR1 MNHNS, CDR2 SASEGT. The chain's CDR3 is CASKLGLLGEQYF. The CDR3 DNA sequence: TGTGCCAGCAAATTAGGTCTGTTAGGGGAGCAGTACTTC.

This clonotype was seen repeatedly, ten times or more. The chain carries TRBV28 and TRBJ1-4; TRBD1 aligns across 7 bases. The CDR3 length is 15 residues. Losses at the gene ends were 3 bases for V and 3 bases for J; bases not matched to a gene: 4. Germline assignment: CDR1 MDHEN and CDR2 SYDVKM. The CDR3 DNA reads TGTGCCAGCAGTTTGTCGACAGGGTCTAATGAAAAACTGTTTTTT. It translates to CASSLSTGSNEKLFF.

The chain combines TRBV5-5 with TRBJ1-2; D uncertain. CDR3 length: 15 amino acids. Germline loops: CDR1 SGHKS, CDR2 YYEKEE (reference sequence). With 0 bases removed from V and 0 bases from J, the gap between germline ends came to 9 bases. The CDR3 is CASSLVPDANYGYTF. CDR3 DNA sequence: TGTGCCAGCAGCTTGGTTCCAGACGCTAACTATGGCTACACCTTC.

At least ten counts were recorded for this clonotype. This chain uses TRBV3-1 with TRBJ2-5, with D hard to call. V was pared by 2 bases and J by 0 bases, with 13 bases between. The CDR3 runs to 16 residues. The germline V gene encodes CDR1 LGHDT and CDR2 YNNKEL (reference sequence). The CDR3 sequence: CASSQRQNLYQETQYF. For the CDR3, the DNA is TGTGCCAGCAGCCAACGGCAGAACCTGTACCAAGAGACCCAGTACTTC.

This clonotype occurred many times. The chain recombines TRBV7-6 with TRBJ2-3; the D is unclear. The CDR3 has 13 amino acids. Germline CDR1 is SGHVS and CDR2 is FNYEAQ. Trimming shortened V by 1 base and J by 4 bases, and 6 bases separated the two germline ends. The CDR3 loop is CASSLGDSDTQYF. CDR3 coding DNA: TGTGCCAGCAGCTTAGGGGATTCAGATACGCAGTATTTT.

The sample holds a few counts of this clonotype. The genes are TRBV27 and TRBJ1-1; unclear D gene. V lost 4 bases and J 6 bases, leaving 21 bases between the germline ends. Germline CDR1 is MNHEY and CDR2 is SMNVEV (reference sequence). The CDR3 is 16 amino acids. The CDR3 DNA follows: TGTGCCAGCAGTTCCCCCTTGAAGCTCGGCGGGCCTGAAGCTTTCTTT. It is translated as CASSSPLKLGGPEAFF.

Worth noting for this clonotype: A much larger clone lies one base from this, so it may be a read error. The chain combines TRBV29-1 with TRBJ1-1; 7 nucleotides agree with TRBD1. The length of the CDR3 is 14 residues. CDR1 and CDR2 (germline): SQVTM, ANQGSEA. The DNA of the CDR3 is TGCAGCGTTGAAGGGGACAGATTGAACACTGAAACTTTCTTT. Protein sequence: CSVEGDRLNTETFF.

V gene TRBV30 combines with J gene TRBJ1-1; D gene unclear. The CDR3 is made up of 13 amino acids. V lost 0 bases, J lost 1 base, and 6 bases lay in between. Germline values: CDR1 GTSNPN, CDR2 SVGIG (reference sequence). CDR3 residues: CAWSVLPNTEAFF. CDR3 in DNA: TGTGCCTGGAGTGTACTTCCGAACACTGAAGCTTTCTTT.